Each of the 4 T cell receptor beta chains below was sequenced from the same sample in a study of T cells in Graves' hyperthyroidism and ophthalmopathy. TCR beta CDR3 sequences were amplified from RNA transcripts. The HTBI primer set drove a first-round RT-PCR of the TCR CDR3. TCRdb reanalysed the multiplex PCR reads using MiXCR and keeps one entry per CDR3 protein. The table includes about 530,000 distinct CDR3 sequences, 15% to 20% detected once. Sequenced sample: blood. These receptor sequences come from a woman between 18 and 29 years old with Graves' ophthalmopathy.

This chain joins TRBV19 and TRBJ1-1; D not certain. Germline lookup yields CDR1 LNHDA and CDR2 SQIVND (reference sequence). V lost 6 bases, J lost 5 bases, and 13 bases lay in between. The CDR3 contains 13 residues. The CDR3 sequence: CASRKGGETEAFF. CDR3 in DNA: TGTGCCAGTAGAAAGGGTGGGGAAACTGAAGCTTTCTTT.

For the CDR3, the DNA is TGTGCCAGCAGAAGAAGCGGGACTAGCTACGAGCAGTACTTC. Translating gives CASRRSGTSYEQYF. The J gene is TRBJ2-7, the V gene TRBV27; 8 nucleotides agree with TRBD2. The germline V gene has CDR1 MNHEY and CDR2 SMNVEV (reference sequence). With V trimmed by 6 bases and J by 3 bases, 7 bases remained unmatched. This CDR3 spans 14 amino acids.

The table lists this clonotype with many counts. The V gene is TRBV12-3 or TRBV12-4, the J gene TRBJ2-5; tentative D call: TRBD2 (7 bases). V lost 6 bases to trimming and J lost 6 bases, with 17 bases between them. This CDR3 spans 14 amino acids. The CDR3 DNA is TGTGCCAGCAGGGAGGGGGGGAATAGGAAGACCCAGTACTTC. Translating it yields CASREGGNRKTQYF.

The J gene is TRBJ1-2, the V gene TRBV14; D unclear. The CDR3 sequence is 13 residues long. Between the trimmed V and J ends, which lost 0 bases and 4 bases, there was a span of 6 bases. CDR1 and CDR2 (germline): SGHDN, FVKESK. The CDR3 reads CASSQERTYGYTF. In nucleotides, the CDR3 is TGTGCCAGCAGCCAAGAAAGAACCTATGGCTACACCTTC.